This is a list of T cell receptor beta chains from one sample in a study of blood T cell repertoires in COVID-19. Sequenced by immunoSEQ multiplex PCR; TCRdb stores in-frame clones only, minus some. The sample has more than 95,000 clones; roughly nine tenths are singletons. Sequenced: peripheral blood. The receptor source for this set is a human donor in a cohort sampled during active COVID-19. The CDR3 runs from the conserved cysteine through the conserved F or W. Fields, in order: D gene, J gene, clone size, V gene, CDR3 length, CDR3 DNA, CDR3 protein. The D gene is left open where the match is weak. The size entry is marked missing in some rows and otherwise reads once, few, many or a size class.

TRBD2 TRBJ2-3 NA TRBV19 16 TGTGCCAGTAGTCCCCGACTAGCGGGGGGACGGGATACGCAGTATTTT CASSPRLAGGRDTQYF
TRBD2 TRBJ2-1 NA TRBV3-1/TRBV3-2 18 TGTGCCAGCAGCCAAGTACGGTTACTAGCGGCGAACCGGGATGAGCAGTTCTTC CASSQVRLLAANRDEQFF
TRBD2 TRBJ2-7 NA TRBV7-9 16 TGTGCCAGCGGCCGCTCCCTAGCGGGAGCCTCCTACGAGCAGTACTTC CASGRSLAGASYEQYF
NA TRBJ2-7 NA TRBV28 14 TGTGCCAGCAGGACAGGAGGCGGCTCCTACGAGCAGTACTTC CASRTGGGSYEQYF
NA TRBJ2-7 NA TRBV7-3 13 TGTGCCAGCAGCTCGGGGTCGGGCTACGAGCAGTACTTC CASSSGSGYEQYF
TRBD1 TRBJ2-1 NA TRBV19 15 TGTGCCAGTAGTATGGACAGGGGCTTCTACAATGAGCAGTTCTTC CASSMDRGFYNEQFF
NA TRBJ1-2 NA TRBV10-3 15 TGTGCCATCAGTGAACGAAGGGGGTGGGATTATGGCTACACCTTC CAISERRGWDYGYTF
TRBD1 TRBJ1-2 NA TRBV2 13 TGTGCCAGCAGTTTACAGGGGGCCTATGGCTACACCTTC CASSLQGAYGYTF
TRBD1 TRBJ2-1 few TRBV14 17 TGTGCCAGCAGCCAAGTCCCAGGACAGGGATCCTACAATGAGCAGTTCTTC CASSQVPGQGSYNEQFF
NA TRBJ2-7 few TRBV6-5 13 TGTGCCAGCAGTTTTGGAGCGGGCTACGAGCAGTACTTC CASSFGAGYEQYF
NA TRBJ1-6 NA TRBV19 14 TGTGCCAGTAGGAGACAGGACTATAATTCACCCCTCCACTTT CASRRQDYNSPLHF
TRBD2 TRBJ2-5 NA TRBV2 15 TGTGCCACCGCACGGGCTAGCGGTTGGAGTGAGACCCAGTACTTC CATARASGWSETQYF
NA TRBJ1-2 NA TRBV18 15 TGTGCCAGCTCACCAACGACAGAAAGTAACTATGGCTACACCTTC CASSPTTESNYGYTF
TRBD1 TRBJ1-2 once TRBV5-8 13 TGTGCCAGCAGCCGGGGACAGGGAGATGGCTACACCTTC CASSRGQGDGYTF
TRBD1 TRBJ2-7 NA TRBV10-3 15 TGTGCCATCAGCGACAGGGGATTGAGCTCCTACGAGCAGTACTTC CAISDRGLSSYEQYF
NA TRBJ2-2 NA TRBV6-1 16 TGTGCCAGCAGTGAACTTTTTCAGGGTAACACCGGGGAGCTGTTTTTT CASSELFQGNTGELFF
NA TRBJ1-4 NA TRBV12-3/TRBV12-4 13 TGTGCCAGCACTCTGGGCCGTCAAGGAAAACTGTTTTTT CASTLGRQGKLFF
TRBD2 TRBJ2-1 NA TRBV11-2 17 TGTGCCAGCAGCTCCCGATTAGCGGGAGGGCCAGGCAATGAGCAGTTCTTC CASSSRLAGGPGNEQFF
NA TRBJ1-4 NA TRBV28 14 TGTGCCAGCAGGAGGGCCCTTCTGGGGGAAAAACTGTTTTTT CASRRALLGEKLFF
NA TRBJ1-1 once TRBV9 15 TGTGCCAGCAGCGTCTCCGCGGCCGCCAACACTGAAGCTTTCTTT CASSVSAAANTEAFF
TRBD1 TRBJ2-7 NA TRBV5-1 14 TGCGCCAGCAGCTCGGGACAGGGGGCCTTCGAGCAGTACTTC CASSSGQGAFEQYF
TRBD2 TRBJ2-1 NA TRBV5-5 16 TGTGCCAGCAGCTTGGGGACTAGCGGGAGAGAGAATGAGCAGTTCTTC CASSLGTSGRENEQFF
NA TRBJ1-6 NA TRBV14 13 TGTGCCAGCAGCCTCCGGGGAAATTCACCCCTCCACTTT CASSLRGNSPLHF
TRBD1 TRBJ2-7 NA TRBV11-2 15 TGTGCCAGCAGCCCCGGACAGGTGAGCTCCTACGAGCAGTACTTC CASSPGQVSSYEQYF
NA TRBJ1-5 NA TRBV28 15 TGTGCCAGCAGACGGGACAATTTGGACAATCAGCCCCAGCATTTT CASRRDNLDNQPQHF
NA TRBJ1-4 NA TRBV15 13 TGTGCCACCAGCAGAGTCGCCCGGGAAAAACTGTTTTTT CATSRVAREKLFF
TRBD1 TRBJ1-4 NA TRBV7-9 13 TGTGCCAGCAGCGGACAGGGAGGTGAAAAACTGTTTTTT CASSGQGGEKLFF
TRBD2 TRBJ2-3 NA TRBV11-2 17 TGTGCCAGCAGCTTACTGGGAGGGGAGCAGGGTACAGATACGCAGTATTTT CASSLLGGEQGTDTQYF
TRBD2 TRBJ2-5 NA TRBV10-1 16 TGCGCCAGCAGTGTTTTGTTAACTAGCGGGCAAGAGACCCAGTACTTC CASSVLLTSGQETQYF
NA TRBJ2-7 NA TRBV2 16 TGTGCCAGCAGTGAAGGTCTCAGGGGACCCCCCTACGAGCAGTACTTC CASSEGLRGPPYEQYF
NA TRBJ2-2 NA TRBV7-9 14 TGTGCCAGCAGCTCGTACAGGGACACCGGGGAGCTGTTTTTT CASSSYRDTGELFF
NA TRBJ1-1 once TRBV2 14 TGTGCCAGCAGTGAAGACAGGGCTTTTGGTGAAGCTTTCTTT CASSEDRAFGEAFF
TRBD1 TRBJ1-2 NA TRBV2 17 TGTGCCAGCAGTGAGGAGGACAGGGGGCAAGTTTACTATGGCTACACCTTC CASSEEDRGQVYYGYTF